One and the same sample provided the 8 T cell receptor beta chains below, sequenced in a study of graft-versus-host responses after intestinal transplantation. The data were produced by immunoSEQ multiplex PCR, yet TCRdb's version contains in-frame clones alone and is incomplete. The sample contains 30,000 to 40,000 clones, 75% to 90% of which appear only once. This sample comprised PBMCs, obtained about 38 months after transplant. The origin of the receptors is a human patient who received an intestinal transplant, so some T cells may come from the graft donor.

The count of this clone is one. The chain recombines TRBV6-1 with TRBJ2-7; D might be TRBD2 (6 bases). CDR1 and CDR2 from the germline V gene are MNHNS and SASEGT. The V and J ends lost 0 bases and 0 bases respectively, with 15 bases between them. The CDR3 consists of 17 residues. Here the CDR3 DNA reads TGTGCCAGCAGTGAAGCTGTGGGACTGACTATCTCCTACGAGCAGTACTTC. This sequence encodes CASSEAVGLTISYEQYF.

The rearrangement joins TRBV7-6 to TRBJ2-2; unclear D gene. The V gene's germline CDR1 is SGHVS and CDR2 FNYEAQ. The CDR3 has 17 residues. V was cut by 3 bases and J by 1 base, with 15 bases left in between. CDR3 amino acids: CASSFQTRSENTGELFF. CDR3 bases: TGTGCCAGCAGCTTTCAAACACGGTCGGAGAACACCGGGGAGCTGTTTTTT.

The chain uses TRBV4-1 and TRBJ1-2, with D unclear. The CDR3 consists of 14 residues. V was shortened by 2 bases and J by 4 bases, with 11 bases between the two germline ends. In germline, CDR1 is MGHRA, CDR2 YSYEKL. This CDR3 reads CASSQTSAGYGYTF. For the CDR3, the DNA is TGCGCCAGCAGCCAAACCTCAGCGGGCTATGGCTACACCTTC.

As DNA, the CDR3 is TGTGCCAGCAGTTCGCCTGTTGGCGAGCAGTACTTC. Protein: CASSSPVGEQYF. The chain combines TRBV6-5 with TRBJ2-7; D not certain. The CDR3 covers 12 residues. Germline lookup yields CDR1 MNHEY and CDR2 SVGAGI. V dropped 4 bases and J dropped 6 bases, with 10 bases sitting between them.

The rearrangement joins TRBV4-2 to TRBJ2-1; the match to TRBD2 covers 7 bases. The V and J ends lost 1 base and 0 bases, in that order; junction bases with no gene match: 0. The CDR3 length is 15 residues. Germline CDR1 is LGHNA and CDR2 is YNFKEQ. CDR3 nucleotide sequence: TGTGCCAGCAGCCAAGCTAGCGGCTCCTACAATGAGCAGTTCTTC. Protein product: CASSQASGSYNEQFF.

V is TRBV6-5 and J is TRBJ1-1; D is unclear. Between the trimmed V and J ends, which lost 6 bases and 3 bases, there was a span of 5 bases. CDR1 and CDR2 (germline): MNHEY, SVGAGI. This CDR3 comprises 11 residues. This CDR3 reads CASRGYTEAFF. In nucleotides, the CDR3 is TGTGCCAGCAGGGGCTACACTGAAGCTTTCTTT.

This chain joins TRBV11-3 and TRBJ2-3; D remains ambiguous. Trimming took 5 bases from V and 5 from J, leaving 23 bases between them. The CDR3 spans 17 residues. Germline CDR1 and CDR2: SGHNT and YENEEA. This chain's CDR3 is CASSAGRADSPKDTQYF. CDR3 nucleotide sequence: TGTGCCAGCAGCGCCGGACGGGCCGATTCACCCAAAGATACGCAGTATTTT.

DNA for the CDR3: TGTGCCAGCAGTGAGGGAGGGCCCGGGGAGCTGTTTTTT. Amino acids: CASSEGGPGELFF. This chain joins TRBV6-4 and TRBJ2-2; 7 bases align to TRBD2. The germline gives CDR1 MRHNA, CDR2 SNTAGT. This CDR3 has 13 amino acids. Losses at the gene ends were 3 bases for V and 6 bases for J; bases not matched to a gene: 1.